This note documents a single T cell receptor beta chain sequence. Its antigen is as yet unknown. MiXCR, applied by TCRdb to the reads, yields one record per CDR3 protein. The sample has around 630,000 distinct CDR3 sequences; approximately 24% are singletons. The V and J ends lost 4 bases and 7 bases respectively, with 14 bases between them. In germline, CDR1 is MNHEY, CDR2 SVGEGT. This CDR3 spans 14 amino acids. The sample is drawn from a study of T cell repertoires in cytomegalovirus infection. Study-level background: Both a matching HLA type and CMV infection were indicated by public TCR beta signatures. Overall study findings and caveats: Across the ex vivo response, the dominant clonotypes were HLA-C-restricted CMV-specific TCR beta clonotypes. Frequencies of public TCR beta families were cumulated, and this identified carriers of CMV plus the relevant HLA.

Specimen: CD8+ T cells from PBMCs. This TCR came from a human donor in good health (CMV status not recorded). Some clones in this sample may be carry-over from other donors' samples. The J gene is TRBJ2-1, the V gene TRBV6-2 or TRBV6-3; D possibly matches TRBD1 or TRBD2 (6 bases each). DNA of the CDR3: TGTGCCAGCAGTTTAGGCTTAGGGGGGAATGAGCAGTTCTTC. As protein: CASSLGLGGNEQFF.